The 17 T cell receptor beta chains given below trace back to one sample, sequenced in a study of read filtering for tumor transcriptome and immune sequencing. From roughly 390 ng of RNA, a library with molecular barcoded alpha/delta and beta/gamma adaptors was made. TCRdb re-called the reads through MiXCR, storing one row per CDR3 protein. The sample includes around 400 distinct CDR3 sequences, more than 75% of them seen just once. The sample comprised a population of CD138-negative cells sorted from bone marrow. The source of these receptors is a donor at least 40 years old with multiple myeloma. This table probably holds off-target reads from a library built for another chain.

The rearrangement links TRBV4-2 to TRBJ1-1; D is unresolved. Trimming removed 3 bases from V and 4 bases from J, with 9 bases in between. Germline CDR1 LGHNA, CDR2 YNFKEQ. The CDR3 is made up of 13 amino acids. CDR3 nucleotides: TGTGCCAGCAGCCAGACGGGCTCCACTGAAGCTTTCTTT. This sequence encodes CASSQTGSTEAFF.

This sequence joins TRBV29-1 and TRBJ2-1, with D maybe TRBD1 (5 bases). The V and J ends lost 1 base and 7 bases respectively, with 14 bases between them. Germline CDR1 SQVTM, CDR2 ANQGSEA. This CDR3 has 14 residues. Here the CDR3 DNA reads TGCAGCGTTGAAGTCTGGGCAGGGTTGAATGAGCAGTTCTTC. Translating gives CSVEVWAGLNEQFF.

This chain links TRBV20-1 with TRBJ2-3; 9 positions match TRBD2. Looked up from germline, CDR1 is DFQATT and CDR2 is SNEGSKA (reference sequence). The CDR3 has 16 residues. Unmatched junction bases numbered 8, after V lost 1 base and J lost 3 bases. CDR3 sequence (DNA): TGCAGTGCTAGAGTTTCTGGCGGGAGGGCGACAGATACGCAGTATTTT. Translation gives CSARVSGGRATDTQYF.

The genes are TRBV11-3 and TRBJ2-1, with TRBD2 matching 7 bases. The germline V gene has CDR1 SGHNT and CDR2 YENEEA. Losses at the gene ends were 7 bases for V and 10 bases for J; bases not matched to a gene: 10. The CDR3 covers 13 residues. This CDR3 is CASTVNAGDEQFF. The CDR3 nucleotides read TGTGCCAGCACCGTCAATGCGGGAGACGAGCAGTTCTTC.

V gene TRBV29-1 combines with J gene TRBJ2-3; 7 nucleotides align to TRBD2. Germline assignment: CDR1 SQVTM and CDR2 ANQGSEA. J gave up 6 bases and V 4 bases, and 13 bases lay outside the gene matches. The CDR3 sequence is 15 residues long. The CDR3 reads CSVGARFRGGDTQYF. Here the CDR3 DNA reads TGCAGCGTTGGGGCGAGGTTCCGGGGAGGGGATACGCAGTATTTT.

This clonotype was detected only once. The chain employs TRBV11-3 and TRBJ2-1, with 7 positions matching TRBD2. Germline assignment: CDR1 SGHNT and CDR2 YENEEA. The CDR3 spans 13 residues. With 5 bases clipped from V and 5 bases from J, the junction kept 3 bases outside the gene matches. The CDR3 here is CASSPGLNNEQFF. CDR3 coding DNA: TGTGCCAGCAGCCCGGGACTAAACAATGAGCAGTTCTTC.

The chain is built from TRBV19 and TRBJ2-1, with D uncertain. The germline V and J ends were trimmed by 5 bases and 6 bases, with 5 bases remaining between them. CDR1 LNHDA and CDR2 SQIVND come from the germline V gene (reference sequence). The CDR3 is made up of 11 amino acids. Written as DNA, the CDR3 is TGTGCCAGTAGTGGCCCCAATGAGCAGTTCTTC. This codes for CASSGPNEQFF.

J is TRBJ2-1 and V is TRBV24-1; TRBD2 agrees at 9 bases. After removal of 2 bases from V and 5 bases from J, the junction contained 9 bases not matched to a gene. Per germline, CDR1 KGHDR and CDR2 SFDVKD. CDR3 length: 17 amino acids. The CDR3 DNA reads TGTGCCACCAGTGATTCGACGCCTAGCGGGGTCCACAATGAGCAGTTCTTC. Protein sequence: CATSDSTPSGVHNEQFF.

The chain uses TRBV11-2 and TRBJ2-1; D is perhaps TRBD1 (7 bases). CDR3 length equals 17 residues. Germline V lookup: CDR1 SGHAT, CDR2 FQNNGV. Trimming cost V 5 bases and J 4 bases, with 21 bases left between them. CDR3 loop: CASSPTEGAGGYNEQFF. The CDR3 DNA reads TGTGCCAGCAGCCCAACCGAGGGGGCAGGGGGGTACAATGAGCAGTTCTTC.

This clonotype occurred once. The chain couples TRBV12-5 to TRBJ2-2; 10 bases line up with TRBD2. Germline values: CDR1 LGHNT, CDR2 FRNRAP. The CDR3 extends over 16 amino acids. V lost 4 bases and J lost 5; bases outside the gene matches: 7. The CDR3: CASGSPLAGETGELFF. The CDR3 DNA follows: TGTGCTAGTGGTTCGCCCCTAGCGGGAGAAACCGGGGAGCTGTTTTTT.

The chain uses TRBV5-1 and TRBJ2-6; D is unclear. Trimming shortened V by 0 bases and J by 0 bases, and 1 base separated the two germline ends. CDR3 length: 14 residues. Per the germline V gene, CDR1 is SGHRS and CDR2 is YFSETQ. This chain's CDR3 is CASSLDSGANVLTF. The CDR3 DNA reads as TGCGCCAGCAGCTTGGACTCTGGGGCCAACGTCCTGACTTTC.

This clonotype was counted only a few times. The gene calls are TRBV7-9 and TRBJ2-1; 7 nucleotides agree with TRBD2. The V and J ends lost 3 bases and 9 bases, in that order; junction bases with no gene match: 8. The CDR3 extends over 14 amino acids. CDR1 and CDR2 (germline): SEHNR, FQNEAQ (reference sequence). CDR3 in DNA: TGTGCCAGCAGCTTCGAGACTAGCCGAGGTGAGCAGTTCTTC. Its translation: CASSFETSRGEQFF.

The gene calls are TRBV5-1 and TRBJ1-2; D unresolved. The V gene's germline CDR1 is SGHRS and CDR2 YFSETQ. There are 16 residues in the CDR3. With 6 bases removed from V and 6 bases from J, the gap between germline ends came to 24 bases. CDR3 in amino acids: CASNWGDSPYFNGYTF. The CDR3 region has the DNA TGCGCCAGCAACTGGGGAGATTCGCCCTATTTTAATGGCTACACCTTC. The full variable domain, in which reference TRBV5-1 and TRBJ1-2 provide the parts outside the CDR3, is KAGVTQTPRYLIKTRGQQVTLSCSPISGHRSVSWYQQTPGQGLQFLFEYFSETQRNKGNFPGRFSGRQFSNSRSEMNVSTLELGDSALYLCASNWGDSPYFNGYTFGSGTRLTVV.

This clonotype came up once. The chain is built from TRBV14 and TRBJ2-1; possibly TRBD2 for D (5 bases). CDR3 length: 13 amino acids. The germline V gene encodes CDR1 SGHDN and CDR2 FVKESK. V gave up 0 bases and J gave up 9 bases, with 9 bases separating them. CDR3 bases: TGTGCCAGCAGCCAAGAACTAGTGGGTGAGCAGTTCTTC. Its translation: CASSQELVGEQFF.

The chain couples TRBV27 to TRBJ2-2; D uncertain. V was cut by 6 bases and J by 4 bases, with 12 bases left in between. Germline assignment: CDR1 MNHEY and CDR2 SMNVEV (reference sequence). The length of the CDR3 is 14 residues. This CDR3 is CASSPPLFTGELFF. The CDR3 DNA is TGTGCCAGCAGCCCCCCACTCTTCACCGGGGAGCTGTTTTTT.

The V gene is TRBV28, the J gene TRBJ1-2; D is uncertain. Germline V CDR1 and CDR2: MDHEN, SYDVKM. The CDR3 has 14 residues. V was cut by 6 bases and J by 0 bases, with 11 bases left in between. In DNA form, the CDR3 reads TGTGCCAGCAGCGTTACATTAACTAACTATGGCTACACCTTC. This gives the protein CASSVTLTNYGYTF.

The chain joins TRBV28 to TRBJ1-5; TRBD1 is a possible D gene (5 bases). The germline V gene has CDR1 MDHEN and CDR2 SYDVKM. This CDR3 comprises 14 residues. Trimming stripped 3 bases from V and 9 bases from J, with 15 bases between. CDR3 coding DNA: TGTGCCAGCAGTTTGGCCCAGAACAGGCTGCCCCAGCATTTT. Translated, it gives CASSLAQNRLPQHF.